This entry is about one T cell receptor beta chain. The data derive from a study of blood T cell repertoires in COVID-19. Whole-study context: Samples representing acute and convalescent COVID-19 were sourced from the United States, Italy and Spain. The cDNA or gDNA used as material had been derived from T cells, B-cell-depleted T cells, or PBMCs.

V was cut by 5 bases and J by 0 bases, with 8 bases left in between. CDR1 and CDR2 from the germline V gene are MNHEY and SVGEGT. The CDR3 consists of 14 residues. Study processing details: Scientists estimated how many nucleated cells there were by amplifying reference gene primers. The assay was immunoSEQ multiplex PCR, and TCRdb's table has in-frame clones only and misses some. Clone size and V and J calls were adopted from that table, with D and trimming inferred from the DNA. The repertoire holds 250,000 to 350,000 clones, about 89% seen once, with about 0.94% in the top ten. This chain uses TRBV6-2 or TRBV6-3 with TRBJ1-5; no clear D gene. Sequencing was performed on peripheral blood. The TCR sequence derives from a woman aged 40-49 years who had recovered from COVID-19. The CDR3 DNA reads TGTGCCAGCAGTACAGATTATAGCAATCAGCCCCAGCATTTT. Its translation: CASSTDYSNQPQHF.